This entry describes one T cell receptor (beta chain). Its antigen specificity is not known. Within one base of it there is no much larger clone, and no base qualities were kept. The germline V end is reduced by 0 bases and the J end by 3 bases; junction bases left unmatched: 6. CDR1 and CDR2, looked up from the germline V gene, are SGHRS and YFSETQ. The CDR3 has 16 amino acids, counting the end cysteine and phenylalanine. Here the CDR3 DNA is all that survives: 48 bases in frame from base 1. The data stem from a study of OX40 agonist ivuxolimab in advanced cancers. Some background on the complete study: Ivuxolimab, which targeted the costimulatory receptor OX40 (CD134), was an agonistic, fully human IgG2 monoclonal antibody. Partial responses occurred in three dose-escalation patients: two with cutaneous melanoma and one with hepatocellular carcinoma. A male proportion of approximately 83% and a mean age of around 60 years, ranging from roughly 20 to 80, were recorded for the dose-escalation cohort. The paper reports the monotherapy dose-escalation portion (N of about 50 patients) of the phase I ivuxolimab trial. Peripheral TCRbeta sequencing aimed to test whether ivuxolimab altered TCR sequence diversity and caused clonal T-cell expansion. Of the 50 to 55 patients in dose escalation, around 20 had hepatocellular carcinoma, approximately 15 had melanoma, 9 had renal cell carcinoma and 9 had head and neck cancer. Patients were allowed to have had prior anti-PD-1, anti-PD-L1 or anti-CTLA-4 therapy, and around 37% of the dose-escalation patients had previously received checkpoint inhibitors. Intravenous ivuxolimab was administered to patients every 2 weeks at six dose levels: 0.01, 0.1, 0.3, 1.5, 3 and 10 mg/kg.

General conclusions and limits of the study: In the 0.1-3.0 mg/kg groups, partial responders had among the lowest normalized peripheral clonal expansion, particularly in CD8+ T cells. At doses of 0.1 to 3.0 mg/kg, clonal expansion of both CD4+ and CD8+ T cells in blood was seen between baseline and week 6. The antigen specificity of the peripheral T cells that underwent clonal expansion was not determined. After ivuxolimab, more expanded clones were found on average in CD8+ T cells than in CD4+ T cells. Low levels of normalized T-cell clonal expansion were also seen in some nonresponding patients.

The trial excluded patients who had a history of autoimmune disease or were on systemic immunosuppression. Peripheral blood for TCR sequencing was collected from all dose cohorts at baseline, on cycle 4 day 1, and on cycle 7 day 1. Samples came from an open-label, multicenter, first-in-human phase I dose-escalation trial of ivuxolimab. The trial enrolled adults with locally advanced or metastatic head and neck squamous cell, hepatocellular, melanoma or renal cell carcinoma. Before TCR sequencing, CD4+ T cells and CD8+ T cells were sorted from peripheral blood as separate populations. Genomic DNA was isolated from the sorted cells so that the TCRbeta CDR3 region could be sequenced. The immunoSEQ Assay was used for sequencing of TCRbeta CDR3 regions. The source is immuneACCESS, and TCRdb retained only in-frame sequences with V and J called. Part of the clones is not carried over; for the studies checked, unresolved V genes explain less than half of this, and the remainder is unexplained. The sample table shows 48,000 or so clones, and 80% to 95% are seen once. The ten largest clones represent approximately 6.7% of the sample.

This sequence was found in an adult with an advanced solid tumor such as melanoma, head and neck, liver or kidney cancer. The rearrangement joined TRBV5-1 to TRBJ2-3, with 8 central nucleotides matching TRBD1. The input for sequencing was CD4+ or CD8+ T cells sorted from blood, taken in a trial of the OX40 agonist ivuxolimab. The CDR3 region has the sequence CASSLEQGAGTDTQYF. The DNA sequence follows: TGCGCCAGCAGCTTGGAGCAGGGGGCAGGTACAGATACGCAGTATTTT.